This TCR beta chain is from a study of early T cells in non-severe SARS-CoV-2 infection. Study-level background: Sequencing of bulk RNA from unsorted whole blood was done, without chain pairing.

CDR1 is SGHDN, CDR2 FVKESK, per germline. V was clipped by 4 bases and J by 9 bases, with 13 bases between them. The CDR3 totals 13 residues. Findings and caveats of the study: Matching results from VDJdb favored anti-spike CD8 responses, leaving private and CD4 specificities undetected.

This clonotype has just a few counts. What it binds is unknown. Individual cDNA molecules carried attached unique molecular identifiers. TCRdb reprocessed the 5' RACE reads via MiXCR and lists one record per CDR3 protein. The sample consists of about 100,000 distinct CDR3 sequences, about 13% of them appearing once. The clonotype originates from an adult who was a healthcare worker with PCR-confirmed SARS-CoV-2 infection or an uninfected control (not recorded which). The rearrangement uses TRBV14 and TRBJ1-3; D remains unclear. Sequencing was done on a sample of whole blood. CDR3 residues: CASSPQRHGTIYF. The DNA of the CDR3 is TGTGCCAGCAGCCCGCAACGGCACGGCACCATATATTTT.